The 9 T cell receptor beta chains given below trace back to one sample, sequenced in a study of OX40 agonist ivuxolimab in advanced cancers. Sequenced by immunoSEQ multiplex PCR; TCRdb stores in-frame clones only, minus some. The table has some 91,000 clones, about 90% seen once. Sequencing used CD4+ or CD8+ T cells sorted from blood, obtained in a trial of the OX40 agonist ivuxolimab. The receptors stem from an adult with an advanced solid tumor such as melanoma, head and neck, liver or kidney cancer.

The V call is TRBV4-3, the J call TRBJ2-1, with 8 bases identical to TRBD2. Germline CDR1 LGHNA, CDR2 YSLEER. J gave up 4 bases and V 0 bases, and 14 bases lay outside the gene matches. This CDR3 region has 19 residues. CDR3 protein: CASSQDHVWGTGGYNEQFF. The CDR3 DNA reads as TGCGCCAGCAGCCAAGATCACGTGTGGGGGACGGGAGGGTACAATGAGCAGTTCTTC.

The V gene is TRBV5-6, the J gene TRBJ2-5; possible D gene TRBD2, 6 bases. Germline lookup yields CDR1 SGHDT and CDR2 YYEEEE. The CDR3 has 13 residues. Trimming cost V 4 bases and J 1 base, with 8 bases left between them. The CDR3 DNA sequence: TGTGCCAGCAGCCGGGACTTCCAAGAGACCCAGTACTTC. It specifies CASSRDFQETQYF.

The rearrangement joins TRBV5-4 to TRBJ1-4; TRBD1 is a possible D gene (6 bases). Between the trimmed V and J ends, which lost 4 bases and 4 bases, there was a span of 11 bases. This CDR3 has 14 amino acids. The germline V gene has CDR1 SGHNT and CDR2 YYREEE (reference sequence). CDR3 residues: CASSPDSYNEKLFF. DNA of the CDR3: TGTGCCAGCAGCCCGGACAGTTATAATGAAAAACTGTTTTTT. Looking up the rest from reference TRBV5-4 and TRBJ1-4 gives the full variable domain: ETGVTQSPTHLIKTRGQQVTLRCSSQSGHNTVSWYQQALGQGPQFIFQYYREEENGRGNFPPRFSGLQFPNYSSELNVNALELDDSALYLCASSPDSYNEKLFFGSGTQLSVL.

This clone was counted a few times. The rearrangement joins TRBV27 to TRBJ2-1; 7 positions match TRBD1. The CDR3 totals 15 residues. Trimming removed 0 bases from V and 7 bases from J; junction bases left unmatched: 6. Germline V gene lookup returns CDR1 MNHEY and CDR2 SMNVEV (reference sequence). The CDR3 region has the DNA TGTGCCAGCAGTTTATCACAGGGGCGCATTAATGAGCAGTTCTTC. The encoded protein is CASSLSQGRINEQFF.

The rearrangement joins TRBV5-1 to TRBJ2-7; TRBD1 matches at 11 bases. CDR3 size: 17 residues. Germline CDR1 and CDR2: SGHRS and YFSETQ. J lost 2 bases, V lost 4 bases, and 11 bases had no gene match. The CDR3 DNA sequence: TGCGCCAGCAGCCGAGCCCCGGGACAGGGGGGACCCTACGAGCAGTACGTC. Translating it yields CASSRAPGQGGPYEQYV.

CDR3 sequence reads: CASSIGGISSYEQYV. CDR3 in DNA: TGTGCCAGCAGCATAGGGGGCATCTCCTCCTACGAGCAGTACGTC. The chain carries TRBV5-4 and TRBJ2-7; 7 positions agree with TRBD1. Germline V gene sequence: CDR1 SGHNT, CDR2 YYREEE (reference sequence). J lost 0 bases, V lost 4 bases, and 7 bases had no gene match. There are 15 residues in the CDR3.

J is TRBJ1-1 and V is TRBV21-1. TRBV21-1 is flagged as a pseudogene. This CDR3 has 14 amino acids. The CDR3 loop is CASSLGTVNTEAFF. In nucleotides, the CDR3 is TGTGCCAGCAGCCTAGGGACGGTGAACACTGAAGCTTTCTTT.

The J gene is TRBJ2-1, the V gene TRBV7-2; D is undetermined. CDR1 is SGHTA and CDR2 is FQGNSA in the germline V gene. The V gene lost 0 bases and the J gene lost 5 bases, with 8 bases spanning the gap. This CDR3 has 14 residues. The CDR3 region is CASSLALGNNEQFF. The CDR3 DNA reads as TGTGCCAGCAGCTTAGCGCTCGGAAACAATGAGCAGTTCTTC.

CDR3 bases: TGTGCCAGCAGCCTACAGGGGGCGGTTGAGCAGTACGTC. This encodes CASSLQGAVEQYV. The J gene is TRBJ2-7, the V gene TRBV7-8; 9 positions match TRBD1. The germline V gene has CDR1 SGHVS and CDR2 FQNEAQ. The J segment lost 7 bases and the V segment lost 5 bases, leaving 6 bases of the junction unmatched. The CDR3 loop spans 13 amino acids.